Following are 2 T cell receptor beta chains from one sample sequenced in a study of technical replicates of blood from a handful of donors. The method was immunoSEQ multiplex PCR; TCRdb's version includes in-frame clones alone and lacks a portion of them. The repertoire holds tens of thousands of clones, with around 87% as singletons. The sequenced sample was PBMCs. These receptors all come from a human donor in good health. Some clones in this sample may be carry-over from other donors' samples.

Judged by abundance, this clone is medium-sized. The chain has TRBV6-4 and TRBJ2-1; possibly TRBD2 for D (6 bases). Trimming pared 0 bases from V and 7 bases from J, leaving 16 bases between. This CDR3 region has 16 residues. Germline CDR1 reads MRHNA; CDR2 reads SNTAGT. Written as DNA, the CDR3 is TGTGCCAGCAGTGACTCGAGTCTGGGGGGTGAGAATGAGCAGTTCTTC. It specifies CASSDSSLGGENEQFF.

Only one count was recorded for this clone. V is TRBV29-1 and J is TRBJ1-2; 10 bases map to TRBD1. J lost 4 bases, V lost 7 bases, and 6 bases had no gene match. The CDR3 is 13 residues long. Germline values: CDR1 SQVTM, CDR2 ANQGSEA. CDR3 coding DNA: TGCAGCGCAGACAGGGGGCTGGTCTATGGCTACACCTTC. Translated: CSADRGLVYGYTF.